The 26 T cell receptor beta chains in this list originate from one sample, sequenced in a study of T cell repertoires in cytomegalovirus infection. TCRdb reanalysed the reads using MiXCR and keeps one entry per CDR3 protein. The data show just over 300,000 distinct CDR3 sequences, about a sixth seen once. Sequenced input: PBMCs. The receptors were gathered from a human donor in good health (CMV status not recorded). Some clones in this sample may be carry-over from other donors' samples.

This clonotype was seen only a few times. V and J are TRBV27 and TRBJ2-1; TRBD2 agrees at 10 bases. In germline, CDR1 is MNHEY, CDR2 SMNVEV (reference sequence). The CDR3 length is 15 residues. V was pared by 3 bases and J by 4 bases, with 3 bases of the junction left unmatched. The CDR3 here is CASSFWTSGYNEQFF. In nucleotides, the CDR3 is TGTGCCAGCAGTTTCTGGACTAGCGGATACAATGAGCAGTTCTTC.

This clonotype came up a few times. The J gene is TRBJ2-1, the V gene TRBV4-3; D unresolved. The CDR3 sequence is 16 residues long. V was clipped by 0 bases and J by 5 bases, with 14 bases between them. Germline CDR1 reads LGHNA; CDR2 reads YSLEER. This chain's CDR3 is CASSQEVGIRHNEQFF. Here the CDR3 DNA reads TGCGCCAGCAGCCAAGAGGTGGGAATTCGCCACAATGAGCAGTTCTTC.

This rearrangement joins TRBV3-1 to TRBJ1-6, with TRBD1 as a possible D gene (6 bases). This CDR3 is built from 16 residues. The germline V gene encodes CDR1 LGHDT and CDR2 YNNKEL (reference sequence). Trimming took off 1 base at V and 8 bases at J, with 15 bases between the two ends. Written as DNA, the CDR3 is TGTGCCAGCAGCCAAGGGACAGCGGGGAGGGATTCACCCCTCCACTTT. Its translation: CASSQGTAGRDSPLHF.

The chain has TRBV6-5 and TRBJ2-2; possibly TRBD2 for D (7 bases). The germline V and J ends were trimmed by 6 bases and 6 bases, with 17 bases remaining between them. Germline-derived CDR1 and CDR2 are MNHEY and SVGAGI. The CDR3 loop spans 15 amino acids. Here the CDR3 reads CASSLEGGRPGELFF. The CDR3, as DNA: TGTGCCAGCAGCCTTGAGGGGGGGCGGCCCGGGGAGCTGTTTTTT.

J is TRBJ2-7 and V is TRBV29-1; D might be TRBD1 (5 bases). Deletions cut 3 bases from V and 2 bases from J, with 17 bases between. The CDR3 spans 15 residues. Germline V CDR1 and CDR2: SQVTM, ANQGSEA. CDR3 sequence: CSVEVSTGTPYEQYF. The CDR3, as DNA: TGCAGCGTTGAGGTTAGCACAGGCACTCCCTACGAGCAGTACTTC.

This clonotype was seen a handful of times. The chain has TRBV5-5 and TRBJ1-1; 8 positions agree with TRBD1. The CDR3 consists of 13 residues. Germline values: CDR1 SGHKS, CDR2 YYEKEE (reference sequence). V was clipped by 2 bases and J by 6 bases; unmatched bases: 3. This chain's CDR3 is CASSFTGGSEAFF. DNA for the CDR3: TGTGCCAGCAGCTTCACAGGGGGATCTGAAGCTTTCTTT.

This clonotype was found a few times. J is TRBJ1-2 and V is TRBV6-2 or TRBV6-3; the D is unclear. In germline, CDR1 is MNHEY, CDR2 SVGEGT. The V end lost 8 bases, the J end lost 6 bases, and 7 bases lay between the germline ends. There are 10 residues in the CDR3. The CDR3 here is CASVGDGYTF. CDR3 DNA sequence: TGTGCCAGCGTTGGGGATGGCTACACCTTC.

This clonotype was counted once. Given the absence of the conserved phenylalanine or tryptophan at the CDR3 end, a read error is likely. The chain carries TRBV7-6 and TRBJ1-4; 9 bases match TRBD1. This CDR3 is built from 15 residues. Germline V gene lookup returns CDR1 SGHVS and CDR2 FNYEAQ. Trimming cost V 5 bases and J 5 bases; bases outside gene matches: 6. CDR3 in amino acids: CASSPRQGVNEKLFS. DNA of the CDR3: TGTGCCAGCAGCCCCAGACAGGGGGTCAATGAAAAACTGTTTTCT.

The chain recombines TRBV7-9 with TRBJ1-6, with D perhaps TRBD1 (6 bases). Germline assignment: CDR1 SEHNR and CDR2 FQNEAQ (reference sequence). This CDR3 region has 15 residues. V was cut by 5 bases and J by 9 bases, with 17 bases left in between. In DNA, the CDR3 is TGTGCCAGCAGCCAGGAAGGCCTAGGGGGTTCACCCCTCCACTTT. Its protein is CASSQEGLGGSPLHF.

Ten or more counts support this clonotype. This chain uses TRBV6-1 with TRBJ2-2; weak D call: TRBD1 (6 bases). Trimming stripped 2 bases from V and 6 bases from J, with 10 bases between. The CDR3 is 14 residues long. Germline-derived CDR1 and CDR2 are MNHNS and SASEGT. CDR3 amino acids: CASSELPGAGELFF. CDR3 in DNA: TGTGCCAGCAGTGAACTCCCAGGGGCCGGGGAGCTGTTTTTT.

This clonotype appeared a few times. V and J are TRBV11-2 and TRBJ2-3, with D tentatively TRBD2 (6 bases). The CDR3 has 14 residues. In germline, CDR1 is SGHAT, CDR2 FQNNGV. Between the trimmed V and J ends, which lost 7 bases and 1 base, there was a span of 12 bases. In DNA form, the CDR3 reads TGTGCCAGCATCCCCACGGGGGGCACAGATACGCAGTATTTT. It is translated as CASIPTGGTDTQYF.

This clonotype was counted many times. CDR3 nucleotide sequence: TGTGCCAGTGGTTGGGGAGGCACAGATACGCAGTATTTT. This translates into CASGWGGTDTQYF. V is TRBV12-3 or TRBV12-4 and J is TRBJ2-3; TRBD2 might be the D (5 bases). The CDR3 has 13 residues. V lost 9 bases and J lost 1, with 11 bases in between.

This clonotype was detected only a few times. This chain connects TRBV6-6 to TRBJ2-2; TRBD1 is a possible D gene (5 bases). CDR1 and CDR2 (germline): MNHNY, SVGAGI (reference sequence). CDR3 length equals 12 residues. Trimming stripped 7 bases from V and 4 bases from J, with 7 bases between. The CDR3 DNA follows: TGTGCCAGCAAAGGGGTCACCGGGGAGCTGTTTTTT. This sequence encodes CASKGVTGELFF.

This clonotype has ten or more counts. This chain uses TRBV7-8 with TRBJ2-5, with TRBD2 identical over 9 bases. V lost 5 bases, J lost 3 bases, and 10 bases stayed unmatched. This CDR3 is 16 amino acids long. CDR1 and CDR2 (germline): SGHVS, FQNEAQ. The CDR3 loop reads CASSVVRSSGKETQYF. CDR3 DNA sequence: TGTGCCAGCAGCGTAGTCAGGTCTAGCGGGAAAGAGACCCAGTACTTC.

At least ten counts were recorded for this clonotype. The chain carries TRBV28 and TRBJ2-7; TRBD1 matches 8 bases. The CDR3 spans 13 residues. V lost 6 bases to trimming and J lost 11 bases; unmatched junction nucleotides: 12. Germline V CDR1 and CDR2: MDHEN, SYDVKM. CDR3 protein: CASRPRETGGEYF. CDR3 nucleotides: TGTGCCAGCAGGCCCAGGGAAACAGGGGGAGAGTACTTC. Complete variable domain (other parts from reference TRBV28 and TRBJ2-7): DVKVTQSSRYLVKRTGEKVFLECVQDMDHENMFWYRQDPGLGLRLIYFSYDVKMKEKGDIPEGYSVSREKKERFSLILESASTNQTSMYLCASRPRETGGEYFGPGTRLTVT.

As for this clonotype: The junction departs from the called germline gene at one end, perhaps through a read error. This chain connects TRBV7-9 to TRBJ2-3; TRBD1 matches 7 bases. Germline-derived CDR1 and CDR2 are SEHNR and FQNEAQ (reference sequence). This CDR3 is built from 12 residues. DNA for the CDR3: TGTGCCAGCAGCTTAGAGGGCAGGGGGTCCGATTTT. It is translated as CASSLEGRGSDF.

Worth noting for this clonotype: The germline gene is not matched at one end of the junction; a read error may be the cause. This rearrangement joins TRBV5-1 to TRBJ2-2; no clear D. The CDR3 consists of 14 residues. Germline V gives CDR1 SGHRS, CDR2 YFSETQ. CDR3 DNA: TGCACCAGCAGCCTACAGTCCGGCCCCGGGGAGCTGTTTTTT. Protein sequence: CTSSLQSGPGELFF.

This chain uses TRBV7-9 with TRBJ1-2, with a tentative D call TRBD1 (5 bases). Germline lookup yields CDR1 SEHNR and CDR2 FQNEAQ (reference sequence). The CDR3 totals 14 residues. V was cut by 2 bases and J by 8 bases, with 15 bases left in between. The CDR3 nucleotides read TGTGCCAGCAGCTTAAGGGACCGCGTGGTAGGCTACACCTTC. Encoded protein: CASSLRDRVVGYTF.

This clonotype was detected many times. The chain combines TRBV28 with TRBJ2-7, with D perhaps TRBD1 (5 bases). The CDR3 covers 13 residues. Trimming pared 6 bases from V and 6 bases from J, leaving 15 bases between. CDR1 is MDHEN and CDR2 is SYDVKM in the germline V gene. CDR3 sequence (DNA): TGTGCCAGCAGCCCAGGGTTAACAGTCGAGCAGTACTTC. Protein: CASSPGLTVEQYF.

The sample holds a few counts of this clonotype. The chain couples TRBV3-1 to TRBJ2-7; TRBD2 matches at 8 bases. This CDR3 is built from 14 residues. Germline V CDR1 and CDR2: LGHDT, YNNKEL (reference sequence). Trimming cost V 3 bases and J 6 bases; bases outside gene matches: 7. CDR3 protein: CASSHGTSLVEQYF. CDR3 nucleotide sequence: TGTGCCAGCAGCCATGGGACTAGTTTGGTCGAGCAGTACTTC.

This clonotype came up many times. The CDR3 region has the DNA TGTGCCAGCAGCTTAGTACTGAGGGAAGTTCTGGGTCAAGAGACCCAGTACTTC. As protein: CASSLVLREVLGQETQYF. J is TRBJ2-5 and V is TRBV7-9; TRBD2 might be the D (5 bases). The CDR3 has 18 amino acids. CDR1 SEHNR and CDR2 FQNEAQ come from the germline V gene (reference sequence). The germline V and J ends were trimmed by 1 base and 2 bases, with 20 bases remaining between them.

The chain recombines TRBV20-1 with TRBJ2-7; TRBD1 aligns across 9 bases. This CDR3 contains 16 residues. Germline CDR1 DFQATT, CDR2 SNEGSKA (reference sequence). Losses at the gene ends were 2 bases for V and 0 bases for J; bases not matched to a gene: 8. The CDR3 spells CSARPTGQGRSYEQYF. DNA for the CDR3: TGCAGTGCTAGACCGACGGGACAGGGACGCTCCTACGAGCAGTACTTC.

The genes are TRBV20-1 and TRBJ1-5; the match to TRBD1 covers 7 bases. The V gene end was trimmed by 5 bases and the J gene end by 4 bases; junction bases not matched to a gene: 11. Germline CDR1 is DFQATT and CDR2 is SNEGSKA (reference sequence). The length of the CDR3 is 15 residues. CDR3 loop: CSAGTPDRVNQPQHF. The CDR3 DNA sequence: TGCAGTGCTGGGACGCCCGACAGGGTAAATCAGCCCCAGCATTTT.

This clonotype was seen a few times. V usage is TRBV5-8 and J usage is TRBJ2-1; tentatively, D is TRBD1 (6 bases). This CDR3 region has 15 residues. The V gene's germline CDR1 is SGHTS and CDR2 YDEGEE. V lost 6 bases and J lost 0, with 13 bases in between. For the CDR3, the DNA is TGTGCCAGCAACCTAGGACAGAGCTCCTACAATGAGCAGTTCTTC. Translation gives CASNLGQSSYNEQFF.

In its sample, this clonotype was seen many times. V gene TRBV6-5 combines with J gene TRBJ1-1, with D uncertain. Germline V gene lookup returns CDR1 MNHEY and CDR2 SVGAGI. Trimming shortened V by 0 bases and J by 2 bases, and 10 bases separated the two germline ends. The CDR3 has 15 residues. In DNA, the CDR3 is TGTGCCAGCAGTTACTCGGTTCAAGTTAACACTGAAGCTTTCTTT. Protein product: CASSYSVQVNTEAFF.

V usage is TRBV9 and J usage is TRBJ1-2; 7 nucleotides match TRBD1. The CDR3 covers 14 residues. The V gene's germline CDR1 is SGDLS and CDR2 YYNGEE. V lost 3 bases and J lost 7; bases outside the gene matches: 9. CDR3 sequence: CASSARQGQFGYTF. The DNA for the CDR3 is TGTGCCAGCAGCGCTAGACAGGGACAGTTTGGCTACACCTTC. The full variable domain, in which reference TRBV9 and TRBJ1-2 provide the parts outside the CDR3, is DSGVTQTPKHLITATGQRVTLRCSPRSGDLSVYWYQQSLDQGLQFLIQYYNGEERAKGNILERFSAQQFPDLHSELNLSSLELGDSALYFCASSARQGQFGYTFGSGTRLTVV.